This T cell receptor (beta chain) is from a study of shared clonotypes between healthy human individuals. V lost 4 bases and J lost 5, with 8 bases in between. The CDR3 runs 13 residues. Germline values: CDR1 MDHEN, CDR2 SYDVKM. The deep-level immunoSEQ assay was used. Measured with immunoSEQ multiplex PCR; TCRdb has only the in-frame clones, and not every one. The data contain around 1.5 million clones, 95% to 99% of them singletons. As regards this clone: Other nucleotide sequences in the sample specify the same CDR3.

The source of this sequence is a man between 25 and 39 years old in good health. The chain has TRBV28 and TRBJ2-2, with D perhaps matching TRBD2 (5 bases). The specimen was naive CD4+ T cells sorted from blood. The subset denotes: CD45RA+ positively selected. The CDR3 sequence is CASSSPGTGELFF. The CDR3 DNA reads as TGTGCCAGCAGTTCTCCGGGGACCGGGGAGCTGTTTTTT.